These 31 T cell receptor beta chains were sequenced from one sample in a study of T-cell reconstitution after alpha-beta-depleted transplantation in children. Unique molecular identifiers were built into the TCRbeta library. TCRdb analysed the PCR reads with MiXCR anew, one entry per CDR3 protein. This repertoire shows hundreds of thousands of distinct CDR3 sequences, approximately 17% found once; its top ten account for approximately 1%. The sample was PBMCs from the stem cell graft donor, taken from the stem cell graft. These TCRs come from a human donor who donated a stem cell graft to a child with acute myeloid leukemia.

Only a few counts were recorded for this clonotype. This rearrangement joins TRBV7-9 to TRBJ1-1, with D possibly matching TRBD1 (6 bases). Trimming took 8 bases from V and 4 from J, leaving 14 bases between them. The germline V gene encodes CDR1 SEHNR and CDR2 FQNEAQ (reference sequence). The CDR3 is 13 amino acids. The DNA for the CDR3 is TGTGCCAGCCGAGGGGGTACGGGCACTGAAGCTTTCTTT. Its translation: CASRGGTGTEAFF.

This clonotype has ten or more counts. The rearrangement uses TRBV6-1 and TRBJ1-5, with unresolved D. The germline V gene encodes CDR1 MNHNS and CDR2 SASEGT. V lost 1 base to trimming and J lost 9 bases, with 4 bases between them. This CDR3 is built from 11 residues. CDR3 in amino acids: CASSEGGPQHF. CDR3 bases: TGTGCCAGCAGTGAAGGAGGGCCCCAGCATTTT.

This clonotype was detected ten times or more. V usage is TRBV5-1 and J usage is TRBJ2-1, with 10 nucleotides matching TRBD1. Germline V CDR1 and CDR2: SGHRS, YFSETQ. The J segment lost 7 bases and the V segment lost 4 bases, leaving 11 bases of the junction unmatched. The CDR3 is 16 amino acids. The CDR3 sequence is CASSQEPGQGWNEQFF. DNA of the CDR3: TGCGCCAGCAGCCAGGAACCGGGACAGGGGTGGAATGAGCAGTTCTTC.

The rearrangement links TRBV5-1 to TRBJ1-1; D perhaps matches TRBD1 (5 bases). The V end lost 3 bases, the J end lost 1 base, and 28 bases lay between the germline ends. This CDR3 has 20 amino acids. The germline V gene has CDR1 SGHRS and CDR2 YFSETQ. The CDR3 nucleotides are TGCGCCAGCAGCTCCGGGAGACAAGGGGCAGCCACCACGCGGAACACTGAAGCTTTCTTT. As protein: CASSSGRQGAATTRNTEAFF.

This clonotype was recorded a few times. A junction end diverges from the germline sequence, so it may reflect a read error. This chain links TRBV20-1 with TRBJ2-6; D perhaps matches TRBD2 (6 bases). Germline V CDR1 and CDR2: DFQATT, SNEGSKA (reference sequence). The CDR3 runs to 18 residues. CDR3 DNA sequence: TGCTGTGCTAGAGATTATCGGGCCGGAGGGTCTGGGGCCAACGTCCTGACTTTC. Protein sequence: CCARDYRAGGSGANVLTF.

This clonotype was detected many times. CDR3 nucleotide sequence: TGCAGTGCCGACGCAAGTCGACGGCCCTCTGGAAACACCATATATTTT. It yields the protein CSADASRRPSGNTIYF. The chain has TRBV20-1 and TRBJ1-3, with no clear D. V dropped 6 bases and J dropped 0 bases, with 18 bases sitting between them. Germline CDR1 is DFQATT and CDR2 is SNEGSKA (reference sequence). This CDR3 comprises 16 residues.

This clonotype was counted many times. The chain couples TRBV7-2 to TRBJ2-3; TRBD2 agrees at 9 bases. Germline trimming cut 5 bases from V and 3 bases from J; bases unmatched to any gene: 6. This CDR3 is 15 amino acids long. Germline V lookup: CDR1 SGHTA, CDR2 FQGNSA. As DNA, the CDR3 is TGTGCCAGCAGCGAAGCGGGGGGTTCGACAGATACGCAGTATTTT. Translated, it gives CASSEAGGSTDTQYF.

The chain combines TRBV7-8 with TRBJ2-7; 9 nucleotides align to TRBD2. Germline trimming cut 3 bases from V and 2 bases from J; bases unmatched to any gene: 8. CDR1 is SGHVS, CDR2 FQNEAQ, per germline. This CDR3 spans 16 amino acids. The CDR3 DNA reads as TGTGCCAGCAGCTTTAGTGGGACTAGCCGGGCCTACGAGCAGTACTTC. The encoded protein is CASSFSGTSRAYEQYF.

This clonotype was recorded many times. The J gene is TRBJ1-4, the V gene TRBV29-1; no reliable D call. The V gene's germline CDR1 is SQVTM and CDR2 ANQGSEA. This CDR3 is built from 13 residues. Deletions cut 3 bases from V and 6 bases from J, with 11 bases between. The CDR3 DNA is TGCAGCGTTGAGGGCGCGCCGGATGAAAAACTGTTTTTT. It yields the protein CSVEGAPDEKLFF. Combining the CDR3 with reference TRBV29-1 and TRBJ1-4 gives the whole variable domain SAVISQKPSRDICQRGTSLTIQCQVDSQVTMMFWYRQQPGQSLTLIATANQGSEATYESGFVIDKFPISRPNLTFSTLTVSNMSPEDSSIYLCSVEGAPDEKLFFGSGTQLSVL.

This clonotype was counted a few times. As DNA, the CDR3 is TGTGCCAGCAGTCTCCTACAGGGTGGCGGTGAGCAGTTCTTC. This translates into CASSLLQGGGEQFF. The V gene is TRBV2, the J gene TRBJ2-1; D perhaps matches TRBD1 (6 bases). CDR1 is SNHLY and CDR2 is FYNNEI in the germline V gene. This CDR3 has 14 residues. V lost 5 bases to trimming and J lost 9 bases, with 17 bases between them.

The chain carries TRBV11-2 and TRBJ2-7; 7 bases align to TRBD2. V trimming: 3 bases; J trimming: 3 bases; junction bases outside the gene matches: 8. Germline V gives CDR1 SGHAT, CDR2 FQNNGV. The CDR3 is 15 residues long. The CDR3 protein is CASSLAPRGDYEQYV. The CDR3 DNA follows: TGTGCCAGCAGCTTGGCTCCCCGGGGGGACTACGAGCAGTACGTC.

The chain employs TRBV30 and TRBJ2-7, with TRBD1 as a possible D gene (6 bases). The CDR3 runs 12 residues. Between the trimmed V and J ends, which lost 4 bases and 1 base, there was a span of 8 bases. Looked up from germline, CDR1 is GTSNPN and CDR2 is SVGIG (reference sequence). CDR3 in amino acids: CAWKDRSYEQYF. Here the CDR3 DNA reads TGTGCCTGGAAGGACAGATCCTACGAGCAGTACTTC. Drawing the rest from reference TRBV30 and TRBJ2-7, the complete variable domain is SQTIHQWPATLVQPVGSPLSLECTVEGTSNPNLYWYRQAAGRGLQLLFYSVGIGQISSEVPQNLSASRPQDRQFILSSKKLLLSDSGFYLCAWKDRSYEQYFGPGTRLTVT.

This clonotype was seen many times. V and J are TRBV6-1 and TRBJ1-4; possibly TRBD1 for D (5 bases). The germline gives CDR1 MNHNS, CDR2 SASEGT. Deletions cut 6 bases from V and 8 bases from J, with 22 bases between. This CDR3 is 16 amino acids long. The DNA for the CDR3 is TGTGCCAGCAGAACTTCGCCGGGGCTCCAGGAGGAAAAACTGTTTTTT. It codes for CASRTSPGLQEEKLFF.

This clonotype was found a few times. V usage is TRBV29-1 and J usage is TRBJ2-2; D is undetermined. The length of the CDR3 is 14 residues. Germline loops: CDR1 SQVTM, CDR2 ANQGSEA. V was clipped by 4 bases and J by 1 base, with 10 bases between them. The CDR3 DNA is TGCAGCGTTGGGCGCAGCCTGAACACCGGGGAGCTGTTTTTT. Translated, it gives CSVGRSLNTGELFF.

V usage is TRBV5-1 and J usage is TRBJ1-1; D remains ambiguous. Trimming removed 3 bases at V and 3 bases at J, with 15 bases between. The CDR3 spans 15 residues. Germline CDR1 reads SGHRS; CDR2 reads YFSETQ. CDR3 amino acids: CASSWTGAGYTEAFF. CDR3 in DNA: TGCGCCAGCAGCTGGACGGGCGCGGGGTACACTGAAGCTTTCTTT.

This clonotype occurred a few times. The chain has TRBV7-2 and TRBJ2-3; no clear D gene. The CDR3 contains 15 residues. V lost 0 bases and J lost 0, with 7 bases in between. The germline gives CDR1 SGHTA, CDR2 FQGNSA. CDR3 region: CASSLALPSTDTQYF. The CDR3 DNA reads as TGTGCCAGCAGCTTAGCGCTCCCTAGCACAGATACGCAGTATTTT. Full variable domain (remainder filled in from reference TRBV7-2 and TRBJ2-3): GAGVSQSPSNKVTEKGKDVELRCDPISGHTALYWYRQSLGQGLEFLIYFQGNSAPDKSGLPSDRFSAERTGGSVSTLTIQRTQQEDSAVYLCASSLALPSTDTQYFGPGTRLTVL.

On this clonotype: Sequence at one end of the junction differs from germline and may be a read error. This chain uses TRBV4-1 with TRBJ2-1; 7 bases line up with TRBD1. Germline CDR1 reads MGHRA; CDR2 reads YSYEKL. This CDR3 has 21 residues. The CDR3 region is CAISPGVLCLNRDSPYNEQFF. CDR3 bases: TGTGCCATCAGCCCTGGGGTCCTCTGCTTAAACCGGGACAGCCCCTACAATGAGCAGTTCTTC.

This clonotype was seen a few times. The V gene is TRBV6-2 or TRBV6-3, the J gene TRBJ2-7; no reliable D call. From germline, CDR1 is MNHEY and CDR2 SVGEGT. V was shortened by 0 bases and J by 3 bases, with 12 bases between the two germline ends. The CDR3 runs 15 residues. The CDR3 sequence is CASSYSWEGYYEQYF. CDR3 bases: TGTGCCAGCAGTTACTCCTGGGAAGGTTACTACGAGCAGTACTTC.

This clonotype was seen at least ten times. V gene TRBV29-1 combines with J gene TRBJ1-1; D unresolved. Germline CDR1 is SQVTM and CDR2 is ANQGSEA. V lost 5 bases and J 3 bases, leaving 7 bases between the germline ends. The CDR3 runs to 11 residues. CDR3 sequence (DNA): TGCAGCGTTCCCATCCACACTGAAGCTTTCTTT. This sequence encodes CSVPIHTEAFF.

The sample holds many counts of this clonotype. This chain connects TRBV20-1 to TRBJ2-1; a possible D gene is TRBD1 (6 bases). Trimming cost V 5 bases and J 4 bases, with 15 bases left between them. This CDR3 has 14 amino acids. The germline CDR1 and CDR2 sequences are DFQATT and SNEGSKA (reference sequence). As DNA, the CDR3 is TGCAGTGCTCTCCGGGACACCATTTACAATGAGCAGTTCTTC. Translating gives CSALRDTIYNEQFF.

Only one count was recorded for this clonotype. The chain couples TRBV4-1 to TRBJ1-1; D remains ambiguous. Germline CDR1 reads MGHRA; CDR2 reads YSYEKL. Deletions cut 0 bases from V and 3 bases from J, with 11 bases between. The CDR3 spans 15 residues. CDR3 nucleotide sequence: TGCGCCAGCAGCCAAGAGGAGATTCAGGACACTGAAGCTTTCTTT. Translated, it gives CASSQEEIQDTEAFF.

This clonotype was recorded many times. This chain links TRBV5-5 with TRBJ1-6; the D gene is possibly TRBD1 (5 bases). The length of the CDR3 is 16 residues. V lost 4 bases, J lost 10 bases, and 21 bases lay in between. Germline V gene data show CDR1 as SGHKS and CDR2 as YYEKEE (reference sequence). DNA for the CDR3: TGTGCCAGCAGCCTCTCCACGGCCAGGGAAAGATCACCCCTCCACTTT. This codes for CASSLSTARERSPLHF.

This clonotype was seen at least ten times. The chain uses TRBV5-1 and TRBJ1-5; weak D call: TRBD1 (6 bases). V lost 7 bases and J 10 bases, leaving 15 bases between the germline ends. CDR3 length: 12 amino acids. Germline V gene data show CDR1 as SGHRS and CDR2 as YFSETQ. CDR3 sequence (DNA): TGCGCCAGCCTTACAGGGTACGGACCCCAGCATTTT. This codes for CASLTGYGPQHF.

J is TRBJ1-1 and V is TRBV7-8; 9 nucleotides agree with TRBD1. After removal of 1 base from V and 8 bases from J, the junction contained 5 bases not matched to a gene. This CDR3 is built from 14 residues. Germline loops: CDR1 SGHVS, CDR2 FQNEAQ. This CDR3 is CASSLEQGAGEAFF. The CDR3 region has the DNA TGTGCCAGCAGCTTAGAACAGGGGGCTGGGGAAGCTTTCTTT.

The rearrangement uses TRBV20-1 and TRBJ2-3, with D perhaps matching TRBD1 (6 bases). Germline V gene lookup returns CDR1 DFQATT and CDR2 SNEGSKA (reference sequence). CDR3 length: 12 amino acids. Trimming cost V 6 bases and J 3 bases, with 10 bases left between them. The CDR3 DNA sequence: TGCAGTGCGGGGGCCGGAACAGATACGCAGTATTTT. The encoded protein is CSAGAGTDTQYF.

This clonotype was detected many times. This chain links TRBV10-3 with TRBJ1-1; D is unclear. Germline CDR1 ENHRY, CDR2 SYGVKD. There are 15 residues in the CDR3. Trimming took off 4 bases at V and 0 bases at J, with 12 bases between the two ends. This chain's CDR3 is CAISVEGIMNTEAFF. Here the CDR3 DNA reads TGTGCCATCAGTGTGGAAGGGATAATGAACACTGAAGCTTTCTTT.

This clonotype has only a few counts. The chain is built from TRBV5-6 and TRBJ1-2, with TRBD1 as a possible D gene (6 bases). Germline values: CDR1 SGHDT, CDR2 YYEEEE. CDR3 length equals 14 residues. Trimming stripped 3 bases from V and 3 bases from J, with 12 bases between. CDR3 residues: CASSSADRYYGYTF. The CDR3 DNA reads TGTGCCAGCAGCTCGGCGGACAGATACTATGGCTACACCTTC.

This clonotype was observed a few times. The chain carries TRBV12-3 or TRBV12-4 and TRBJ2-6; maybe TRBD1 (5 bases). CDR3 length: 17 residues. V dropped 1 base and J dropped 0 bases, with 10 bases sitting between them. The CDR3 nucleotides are TGTGCCAGCAGTTTAGGACAGATCCCCTCTGGGGCCAACGTCCTGACTTTC. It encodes CASSLGQIPSGANVLTF.

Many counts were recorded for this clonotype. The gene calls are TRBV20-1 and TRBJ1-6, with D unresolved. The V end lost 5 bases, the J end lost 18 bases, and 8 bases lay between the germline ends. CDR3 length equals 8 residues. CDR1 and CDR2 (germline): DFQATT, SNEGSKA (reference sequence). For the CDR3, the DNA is TGCAGTGCTCACCCTGGCCACTTT. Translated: CSAHPGHF.

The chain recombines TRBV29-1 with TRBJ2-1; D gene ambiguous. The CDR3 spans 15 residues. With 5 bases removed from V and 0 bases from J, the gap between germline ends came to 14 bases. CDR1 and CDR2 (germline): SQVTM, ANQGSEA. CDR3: CSVPDSRSSYNEQFF. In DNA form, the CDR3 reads TGCAGCGTTCCAGATTCCCGAAGCTCCTACAATGAGCAGTTCTTC.

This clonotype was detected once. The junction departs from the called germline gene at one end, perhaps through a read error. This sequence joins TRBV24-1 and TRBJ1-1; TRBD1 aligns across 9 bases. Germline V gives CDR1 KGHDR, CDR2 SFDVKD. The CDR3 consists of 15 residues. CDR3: CSTSQGQGMNTEAFF. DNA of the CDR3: TGTTCCACCAGTCAAGGACAGGGGATGAACACTGAAGCTTTCTTT.